This T cell receptor (beta chain) appears in the sequencing data of a study of Ad26.COV2.S vaccination and SARS-CoV-2 variants. For the study at large: Doses of Ad26.COV2.S were injected into muscle once or twice, 56 days apart. Points from the study as a whole: Overall T cell responses may have been underestimated by the analyses of TCR breadth and depth. Following vaccination, spike-specific CD8+ and CD4+ T cell responses reportedly exhibited substantial breadth.

Indicated treatment: some 20 received Ad26.COV2.S at low or high dose, single or two shots; about 5 received placebo; per-sample allocation not given. All samples were drawn on day 63, counting from the first vaccine or placebo injection. Generated by immunoSEQ multiplex PCR, the TCRdb table keeps only in-frame clones and is missing some. The sample carries around 240,000 clones, 88% recorded once. A remark on this clone: Antigen unknown.

V dropped 3 bases and J dropped 1 base, with 18 bases sitting between them. Germline V CDR1 and CDR2: LGHDT, YNNKEL (reference sequence). CDR3 size: 17 residues. The clonotype comes from a person between 18 and 60 years old who received the Ad26.COV2.S COVID-19 vaccine or a placebo. This rearrangement joins TRBV3-1 (or the pseudogene TRBV3-2) to TRBJ2-5, with a tentative D call TRBD2 (6 bases). The source material was peripheral blood, sampled in a trial of Ad26.COV2.S vaccine versus placebo. The CDR3 DNA follows: TGTGCCAGCAGCCACGGGGGATCCCAGACTTCCCAAGAGACCCAGTACTTC. Protein sequence: CASSHGGSQTSQETQYF.